This entry concerns a single TCR beta chain. Antigen: not known. The data were taken from a study of beta chain features in type 1 diabetes. The germline V gene encodes CDR1 SGHNT and CDR2 YYREEE (reference sequence). This CDR3 spans 15 amino acids. Trimming cost V 3 bases and J 8 bases; bases outside gene matches: 11. As every portion of the isolated RNA was reverse transcribed, the sequencing read expressed TCRB transcripts. Here immunoSEQ multiplex PCR was the method, and the copy in TCRdb shows in-frame clones only, minus some. The table records fewer than 45,000 clones, 60% to 75% of them present only once. Study-level points and caveats: People with Type 1 diabetes carried modestly yet significantly shorter TCRB CDR3s in all four CD4+ subsets. The naive, central memory and Treg TCRB repertoires looked more alike in patients than they did in healthy donors.

Sequencing used Tregs from blood. The chain employs TRBV5-4 and TRBJ2-1; 7 bases are shared with TRBD1. This TCR came from a man younger than 40 with type 1 diabetes. Some clones in this sample may be carry-over from other donors' samples. In DNA, the CDR3 is TGTGCCAGCAGCTCCCGACAGGGAACGGACGATGAGCAGTTCTTC. Residues: CASSSRQGTDDEQFF.